The clone carrying this T cell receptor beta chain was counted ten times or more. As yet, its antigen is unknown. The data stem from a study of CD8 T cells in ankylosing spondylitis. Study-level results: The authors reported significant enrichment of disease-linked clones in matched ankylosing spondylitis synovial fluid. Some motif variants were previously reported in reactive arthritis synovial fluid and blood. A TCR beta motif of about 8 highly homologous variants seemed to mark ankylosing spondylitis blood. Within peripheral blood, clones linked to disease were CD8+ and relatively rare.

V shed 5 bases, J shed 1 base, and the junction held 5 bases outside the gene matches. The CDR3 consists of 14 residues. Germline CDR1 and CDR2: SGHRS and YFSETQ. TCR beta libraries were made by quantitative 5'-RACE with molecular barcodes. TCRdb itself ran the 5' RACE reads through MiXCR, one entry per CDR3 protein. This sample carries fewer than 650,000 distinct CDR3 sequences, over 9.5% of them seen once, and the ten largest clones take 6.8%. V and J are TRBV5-1 and TRBJ2-7; TRBD2 agrees at 8 bases. The TCR comes from a male donor with ankylosing spondylitis. Sequenced: blood, either unsorted or a sorted T cell fraction (not recorded which). The CDR3 nucleotides read TGCGCCAGCAGTGTGAGCGGGAGTTCCTACGAGCAGTACTTC. Translation gives CASSVSGSSYEQYF.